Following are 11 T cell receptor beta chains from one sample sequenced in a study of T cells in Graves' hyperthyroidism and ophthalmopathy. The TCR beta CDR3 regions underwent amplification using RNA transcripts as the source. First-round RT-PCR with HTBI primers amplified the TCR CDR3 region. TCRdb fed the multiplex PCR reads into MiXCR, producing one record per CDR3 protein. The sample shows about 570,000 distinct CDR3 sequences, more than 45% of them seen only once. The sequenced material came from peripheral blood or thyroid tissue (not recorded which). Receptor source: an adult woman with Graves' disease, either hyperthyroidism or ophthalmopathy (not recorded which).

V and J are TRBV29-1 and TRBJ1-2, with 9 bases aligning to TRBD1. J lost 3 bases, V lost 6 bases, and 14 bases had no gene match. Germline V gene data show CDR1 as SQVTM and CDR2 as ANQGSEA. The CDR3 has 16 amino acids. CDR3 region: CSVETGTGKPHYGYTF. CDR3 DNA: TGCAGCGTGGAGACCGGGACAGGGAAACCTCACTATGGCTACACCTTC.

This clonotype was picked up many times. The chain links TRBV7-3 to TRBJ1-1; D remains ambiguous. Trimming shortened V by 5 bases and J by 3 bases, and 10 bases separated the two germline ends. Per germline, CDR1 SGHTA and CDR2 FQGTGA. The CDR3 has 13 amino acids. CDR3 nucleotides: TGTGCCAGCAGCCTCCTAATGGACACTGAAGCTTTCTTT. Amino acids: CASSLLMDTEAFF.

The CDR3 DNA follows: TGTGCCAGCAGCTTAGGACAGGGTTTCTACGAAAAACTGTTTTTT. It translates to CASSLGQGFYEKLFF. The chain uses TRBV7-6 and TRBJ1-4; 7 nucleotides agree with TRBD1. The CDR3 has 15 residues. The germline V gene encodes CDR1 SGHVS and CDR2 FNYEAQ. Unmatched junction bases numbered 7, after V lost 1 base and J lost 8 bases.

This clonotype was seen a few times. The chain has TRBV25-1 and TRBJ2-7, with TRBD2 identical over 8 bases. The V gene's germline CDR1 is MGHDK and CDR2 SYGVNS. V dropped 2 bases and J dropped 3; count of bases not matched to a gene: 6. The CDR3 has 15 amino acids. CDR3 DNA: TGTGCCAGCAGTGAAGGATTAGCGGGGTTCTACGAGCAGTACTTC. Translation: CASSEGLAGFYEQYF.

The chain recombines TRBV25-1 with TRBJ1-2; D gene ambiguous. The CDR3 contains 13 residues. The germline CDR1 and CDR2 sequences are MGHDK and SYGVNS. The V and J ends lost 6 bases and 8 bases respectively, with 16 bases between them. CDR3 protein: CASRVGRLSGYTF. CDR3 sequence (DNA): TGTGCCAGCAGGGTAGGGAGGTTGAGCGGCTACACCTTC.

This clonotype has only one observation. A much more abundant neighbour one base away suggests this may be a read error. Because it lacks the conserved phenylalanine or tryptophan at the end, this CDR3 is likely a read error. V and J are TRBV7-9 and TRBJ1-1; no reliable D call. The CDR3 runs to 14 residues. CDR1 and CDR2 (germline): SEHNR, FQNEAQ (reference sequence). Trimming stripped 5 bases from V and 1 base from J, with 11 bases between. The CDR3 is CASSPNKRNTEAFL. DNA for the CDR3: TGTGCCAGCAGCCCGAATAAGAGGAACACTGAAGCTTTCCTT.

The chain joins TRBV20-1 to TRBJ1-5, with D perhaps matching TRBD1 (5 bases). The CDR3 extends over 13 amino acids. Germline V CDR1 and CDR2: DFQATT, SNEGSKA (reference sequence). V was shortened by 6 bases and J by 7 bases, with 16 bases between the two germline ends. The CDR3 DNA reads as TGCAGTGCCCGGCGGGGCGCGGGACAGCCCCAGCATTTT. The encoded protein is CSARRGAGQPQHF.

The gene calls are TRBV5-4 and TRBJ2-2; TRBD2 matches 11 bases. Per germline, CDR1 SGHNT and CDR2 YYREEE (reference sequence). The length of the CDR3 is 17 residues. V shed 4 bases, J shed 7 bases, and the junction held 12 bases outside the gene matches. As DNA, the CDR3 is TGTGCCAGCAGCCCAAGATCACTAGCGGGAGCGGGCGGGGAGCTGTTTTTT. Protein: CASSPRSLAGAGGELFF.

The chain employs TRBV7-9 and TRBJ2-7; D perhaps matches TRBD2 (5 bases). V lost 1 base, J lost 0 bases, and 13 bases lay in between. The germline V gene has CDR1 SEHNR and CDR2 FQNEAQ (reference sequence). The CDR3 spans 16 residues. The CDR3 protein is CASSLVRAVSSYEQYF. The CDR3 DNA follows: TGTGCCAGCAGCTTAGTCAGAGCGGTCAGCTCCTACGAGCAGTACTTC.

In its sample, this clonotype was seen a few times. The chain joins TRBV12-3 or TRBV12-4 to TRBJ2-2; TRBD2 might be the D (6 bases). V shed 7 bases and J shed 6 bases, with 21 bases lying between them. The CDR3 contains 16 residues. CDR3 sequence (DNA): TGTGCCAGCACCCTGGAAGCGGACTACCTTCCCGGGGAGCTGTTTTTT. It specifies CASTLEADYLPGELFF.

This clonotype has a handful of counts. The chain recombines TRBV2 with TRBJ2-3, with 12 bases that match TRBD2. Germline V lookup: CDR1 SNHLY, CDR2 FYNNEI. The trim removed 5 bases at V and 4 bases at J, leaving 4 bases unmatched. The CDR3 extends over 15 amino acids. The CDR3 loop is CASSILAGGPDTQYF. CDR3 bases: TGTGCCAGCAGTATACTAGCGGGAGGACCAGATACGCAGTATTTT.